This T cell receptor (beta chain) was captured in a study of blood T cell repertoires in COVID-19 (dated by TCRdb to the early 2020s). For the study in its entirety: Samples covering the acute and convalescent phases of COVID-19 were provided by collaborators in the United States, Italy and Spain. The prospective study material was composed of cDNA or gDNA derived from T cells, B-cell-depleted T cells, or PBMCs. Where available, HLA class I and class II types were obtained from metadata supplied by the sample provider rather than from assay-based typing. The samples were drawn from the first 160 participants of the ongoing ImmuneRACE study and from 950 to 1,500 subjects provided by 6 global collaborators. The dataset comprised deeply sampled blood TCRbeta repertoires from subjects exposed to, actively infected with, or recovered from COVID-19. The sample metadata nearly always contained a de-identified subject ID, COVID-19 status, age in years and sex. The repertoires were released in a freely available public database intended as a resource for research on the immune response to SARS-CoV-2. Broader findings and caveats from the paper: Clinical and demographic metadata were provided uncurated, with the amount varying by source and participant.

Remarks on this clone: Its antigen target is currently unknown. One base away there is no much larger clone; base qualities are not given.

The germline V gene supplies CDR1 SGHTA and CDR2 FQGTGA. The CDR3, cysteine through phenylalanine, is 16 amino acids long. The kept DNA is CDR3 alone, 48 bases in frame from the first base. V drops 0 bases and J drops 4 bases, leaving 16 bases in between. TCRbeta CDR3 regions were amplified from genomic DNA by means of the immunoSEQ Assay, a bias-controlled multiplex PCR. As for how the authors treated the data: The number of nucleated cells in each sample was estimated by amplification of reference gene primers within the assay. Sequence reads were collapsed and filtered to measure the absolute abundance of every unique TCRbeta CDR3 rearrangement. Productive Simpson clonality was computed per sample as the square root of Simpson's diversity index over productive rearrangements. TCRdb retrieved this table from immuneACCESS and kept in-frame rearrangements only. Not all clones are present; in checked studies, unresolved V genes account for under half, and no reason is known for the remainder. The DNA was the basis for D and trimming; V, J and clone size are from that table. The sample profile shows 250,000 to 350,000 clones; roughly 90% of them were found once. Of the sample, 10% to 12% is held by the ten largest clones.

In Seattle, one collaborating source enrolled patients while the infection was active and tracked those patients longitudinally over the course of disease. Whole blood was collected in K2EDTA tubes by collaborating institutions according to the institutions' own protocols. Collaborator samples were shipped for TCRbeta analysis as frozen whole blood, isolated PBMCs, or DNA extracted from either sample type. Rearrangement joined TRBV7-3 to TRBJ2-7; TRBD2 is possibly the D segment (7 matching bases). This sequence was found in a woman in her 30s with COVID-19, enrolled during active disease. Sequenced: peripheral blood. CDR3 region: CASSLTPGGPFYEQYF. The DNA sequence is as follows: TGTGCCAGCAGCTTAACCCCGGGGGGCCCCTTTTACGAGCAGTACTTC. With the portions outside the CDR3 filled from the reference TRBV7-3 and TRBJ2-7 genes, the complete variable region becomes GAGVSQTPSNKVTEKGKYVELRCDPISGHTALYWYRQSLGQGPEFLIYFQGTGAADDSGLPNDRFFAVRPEGSVSTLKIQRTERGDSAVYLCASSLTPGGPFYEQYFGPGTRLTVT.